This TCR beta chain is from a study of tumor-infiltrating lymphocytes in localized non-small cell lung cancer. Study details: From each patient, both tumor and uninvolved lung, non-adjacent to tumor, were sampled.

With regard to this clone: Its specificity is not known.

This CDR3 has 12 residues. CDR1 and CDR2 (germline): SGHNT, YENEEA. V shed 0 bases and J shed 6 bases, with 3 bases lying between them. General study points: No link was found between tumor T-cell fraction and recurrence-free survival. Tumors had more T cell infiltration than uninvolved lung, per TCRbeta sequencing and CD3 counts. Different pieces of the same tissue went to different assays, confounding technical variation with intratumor heterogeneity.

Sequencing used immunoSEQ multiplex PCR; TCRdb keeps in-frame clones, though not all of them. Found here are approximately 17,000 clones, roughly 69% of them singletons; the top ten hold around 6.3%. Sequences were obtained from lung tumor tissue. The rearrangement links TRBV11-3 to TRBJ1-5; D gene unclear. This TCR came from a human donor with non-small cell lung cancer. DNA for the CDR3: TGTGCCAGCAGCTTAGACGGTCAGCCCCAGCATTTT. Protein sequence: CASSLDGQPQHF.